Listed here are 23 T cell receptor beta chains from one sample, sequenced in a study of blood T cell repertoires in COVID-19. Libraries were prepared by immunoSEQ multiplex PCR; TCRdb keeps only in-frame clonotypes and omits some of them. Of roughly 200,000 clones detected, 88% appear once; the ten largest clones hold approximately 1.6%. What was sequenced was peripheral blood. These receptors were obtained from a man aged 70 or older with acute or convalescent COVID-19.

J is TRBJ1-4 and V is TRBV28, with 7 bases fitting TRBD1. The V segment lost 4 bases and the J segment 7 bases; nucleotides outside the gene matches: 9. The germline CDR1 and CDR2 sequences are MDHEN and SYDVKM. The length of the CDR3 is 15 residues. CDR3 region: CASSSQGSRAEKLFF. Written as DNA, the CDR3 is TGTGCCAGCAGTTCACAGGGGAGTAGAGCTGAAAAACTGTTTTTT.

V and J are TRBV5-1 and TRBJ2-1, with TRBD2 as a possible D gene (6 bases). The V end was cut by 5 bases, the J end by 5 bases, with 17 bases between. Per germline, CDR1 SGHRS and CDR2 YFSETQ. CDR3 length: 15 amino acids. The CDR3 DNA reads TGCGCCAGCAGTTTCCGCCGCGGGATAAACAATGAGCAGTTCTTC. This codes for CASSFRRGINNEQFF.

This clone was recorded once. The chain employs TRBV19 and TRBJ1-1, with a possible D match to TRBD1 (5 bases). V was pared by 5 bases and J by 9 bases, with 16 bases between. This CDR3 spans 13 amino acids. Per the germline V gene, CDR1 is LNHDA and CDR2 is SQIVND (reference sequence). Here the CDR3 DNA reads TGTGCCAGTAGTTTTGTCCAGGGCTGGCAAGCTTTCTTT. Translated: CASSFVQGWQAFF.

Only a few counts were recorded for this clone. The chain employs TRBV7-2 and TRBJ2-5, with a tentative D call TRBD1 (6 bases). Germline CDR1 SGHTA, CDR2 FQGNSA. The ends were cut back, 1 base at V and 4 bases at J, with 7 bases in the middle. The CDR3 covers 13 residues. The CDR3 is CASSLVGAETQYF. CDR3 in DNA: TGTGCCAGCAGCTTAGTGGGGGCAGAGACCCAGTACTTC.

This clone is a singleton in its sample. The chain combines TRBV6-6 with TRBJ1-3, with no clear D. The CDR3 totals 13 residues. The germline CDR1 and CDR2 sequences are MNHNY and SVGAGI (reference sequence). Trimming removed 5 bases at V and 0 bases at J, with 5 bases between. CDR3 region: CASSRLSGNTIYF. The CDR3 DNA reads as TGTGCCAGCAGTCGCCTCTCTGGAAACACCATATATTTT.

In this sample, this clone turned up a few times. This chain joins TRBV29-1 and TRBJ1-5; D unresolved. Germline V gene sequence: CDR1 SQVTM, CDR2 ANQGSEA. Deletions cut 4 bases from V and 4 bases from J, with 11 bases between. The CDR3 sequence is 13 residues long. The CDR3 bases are TGCAGCGTTGGCATTGGAGTGAATCAGCCCCAGCATTTT. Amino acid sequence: CSVGIGVNQPQHF.

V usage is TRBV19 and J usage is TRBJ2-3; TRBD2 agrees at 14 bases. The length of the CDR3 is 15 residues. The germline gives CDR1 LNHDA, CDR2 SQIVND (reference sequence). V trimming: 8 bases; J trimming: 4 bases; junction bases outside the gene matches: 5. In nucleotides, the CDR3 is TGTGCCAGTGCGGGACTAGCGGGAGTGGCAGATACGCAGTATTTT. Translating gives CASAGLAGVADTQYF. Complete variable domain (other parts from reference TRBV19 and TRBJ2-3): DGGITQSPKYLFRKEGQNVTLSCEQNLNHDAMYWYRQDPGQGLRLIYYSQIVNDFQKGDIAEGYSVSREKKESFPLTVTSAQKNPTAFYLCASAGLAGVADTQYFGPGTRLTVL.

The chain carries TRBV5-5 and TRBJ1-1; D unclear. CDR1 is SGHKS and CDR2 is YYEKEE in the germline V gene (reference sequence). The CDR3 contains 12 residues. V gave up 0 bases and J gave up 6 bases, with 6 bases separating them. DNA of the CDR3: TGTGCCAGCAGCTTGGGAGGGCCTGAAGCTTTCTTT. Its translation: CASSLGGPEAFF.

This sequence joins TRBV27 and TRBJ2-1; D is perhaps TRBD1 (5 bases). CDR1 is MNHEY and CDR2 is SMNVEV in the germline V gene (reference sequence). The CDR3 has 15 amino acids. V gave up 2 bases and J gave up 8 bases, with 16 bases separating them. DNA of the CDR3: TGTGCCAGCAGTTTAGGCCTCGGGTGGGGCGATGAGCAGTTCTTC. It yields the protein CASSLGLGWGDEQFF.

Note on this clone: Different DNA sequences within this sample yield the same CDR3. Here the CDR3 DNA reads TGTGCCAGCAGTCCGACAGTCAACTATGGCTACACCTTC. This gives the protein CASSPTVNYGYTF. This chain connects TRBV12-3 or TRBV12-4 to TRBJ1-2, with D perhaps TRBD1 (5 bases). This CDR3 spans 13 amino acids. The ends were cut back, 5 bases at V and 2 bases at J, with 9 bases in the middle.

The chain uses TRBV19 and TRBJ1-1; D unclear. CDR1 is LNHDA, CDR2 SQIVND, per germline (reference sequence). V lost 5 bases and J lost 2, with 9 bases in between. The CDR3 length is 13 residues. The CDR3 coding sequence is TGTGCCAGTAGTCCTGGAGACAACACTGAAGCTTTCTTT. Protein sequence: CASSPGDNTEAFF.

The chain's CDR3 is CASSPGGAAEQFF. Written as DNA, the CDR3 is TGTGCCAGCAGCCCCGGTGGGGCAGCTGAGCAGTTCTTC. The chain is built from TRBV7-3 and TRBJ2-1, with D perhaps matching TRBD1 (5 bases). Germline CDR1 is SGHTA and CDR2 is FQGTGA. This CDR3 contains 13 residues. V was pared by 5 bases and J by 9 bases, with 14 bases between.

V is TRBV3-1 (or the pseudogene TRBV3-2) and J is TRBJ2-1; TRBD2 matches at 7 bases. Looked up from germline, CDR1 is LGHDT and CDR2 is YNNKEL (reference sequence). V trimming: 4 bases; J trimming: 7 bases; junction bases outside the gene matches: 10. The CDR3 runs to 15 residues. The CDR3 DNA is TGTGCCAGCAGCCCGGGACTAACTCGTCGGAATGAGCAGTTCTTC. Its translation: CASSPGLTRRNEQFF.

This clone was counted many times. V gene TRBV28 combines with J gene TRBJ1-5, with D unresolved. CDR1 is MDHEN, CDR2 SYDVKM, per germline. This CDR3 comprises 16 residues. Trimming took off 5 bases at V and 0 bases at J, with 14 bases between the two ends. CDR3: CASSQRGSYSNQPQHF. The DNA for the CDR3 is TGTGCCAGCAGTCAGCGAGGCAGCTATAGCAATCAGCCCCAGCATTTT.

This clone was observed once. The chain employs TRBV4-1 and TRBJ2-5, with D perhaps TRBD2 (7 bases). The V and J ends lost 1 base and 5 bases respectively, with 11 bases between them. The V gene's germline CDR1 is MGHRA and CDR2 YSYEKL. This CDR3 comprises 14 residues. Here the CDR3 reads CASSQGGGAETQYF. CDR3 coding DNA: TGCGCCAGCAGCCAAGGTGGGGGGGCTGAGACCCAGTACTTC.

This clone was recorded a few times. The CDR3 protein is CASLLTGTYEQYF. The CDR3 DNA is TGTGCCAGCCTGTTGACAGGGACCTACGAGCAGTACTTC. The chain joins TRBV28 to TRBJ2-7; TRBD1 aligns across 7 bases. CDR1 and CDR2 from the germline V gene are MDHEN and SYDVKM. This CDR3 has 13 residues. The V segment lost 8 bases and the J segment 2 bases; nucleotides outside the gene matches: 6.

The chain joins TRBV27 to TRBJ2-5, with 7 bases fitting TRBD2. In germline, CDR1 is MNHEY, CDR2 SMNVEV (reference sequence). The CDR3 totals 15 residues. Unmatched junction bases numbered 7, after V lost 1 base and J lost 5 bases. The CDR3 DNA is TGTGCCAGCAGTTTATGGGGAGGGCCAGAGGAGACCCAGTACTTC. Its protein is CASSLWGGPEETQYF.

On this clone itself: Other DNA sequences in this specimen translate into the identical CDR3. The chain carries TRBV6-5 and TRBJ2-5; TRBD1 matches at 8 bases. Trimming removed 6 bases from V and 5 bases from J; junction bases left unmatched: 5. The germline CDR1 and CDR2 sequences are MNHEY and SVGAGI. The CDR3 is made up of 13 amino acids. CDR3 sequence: CASRRQGSETQYF. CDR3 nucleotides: TGTGCCAGCAGGCGACAGGGGTCGGAGACCCAGTACTTC.

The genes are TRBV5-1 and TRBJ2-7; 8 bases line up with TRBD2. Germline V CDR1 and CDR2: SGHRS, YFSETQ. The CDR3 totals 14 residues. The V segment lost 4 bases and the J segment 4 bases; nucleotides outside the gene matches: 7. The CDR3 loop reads CASSQTSGPYEQYF. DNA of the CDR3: TGCGCCAGCAGCCAAACTAGCGGACCGTACGAGCAGTACTTC.

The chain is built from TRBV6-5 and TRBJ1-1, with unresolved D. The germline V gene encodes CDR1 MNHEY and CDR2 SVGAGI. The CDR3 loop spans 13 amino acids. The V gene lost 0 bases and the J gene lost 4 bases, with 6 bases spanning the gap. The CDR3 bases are TGTGCCAGCAGTTACTCGCGCGGCACTGAAGCTTTCTTT. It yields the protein CASSYSRGTEAFF.

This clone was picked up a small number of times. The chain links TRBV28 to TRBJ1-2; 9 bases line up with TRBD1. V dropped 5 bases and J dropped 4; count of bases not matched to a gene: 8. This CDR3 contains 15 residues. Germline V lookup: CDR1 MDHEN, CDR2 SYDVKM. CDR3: CASSPRQGGFYGYTF. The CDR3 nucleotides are TGTGCCAGCAGTCCCCGACAGGGGGGCTTCTATGGCTACACCTTC.

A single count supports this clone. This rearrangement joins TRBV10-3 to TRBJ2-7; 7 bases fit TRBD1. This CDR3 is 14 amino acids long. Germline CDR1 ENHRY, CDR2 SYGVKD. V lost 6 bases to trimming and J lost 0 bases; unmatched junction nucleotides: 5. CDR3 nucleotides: TGTGCCATCAGGGAGACAGGGAGCTCCTACGAGCAGTACTTC. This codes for CAIRETGSSYEQYF.

CDR3 in amino acids: CASRGASGGQETQYF. The CDR3 DNA is TGTGCCAGTCGCGGGGCTAGCGGGGGCCAAGAGACCCAGTACTTC. J is TRBJ2-5 and V is TRBV3-1 (or the pseudogene TRBV3-2), with 10 bases identical to TRBD2. The CDR3 runs 15 residues. Germline V lookup: CDR1 LGHDT, CDR2 YNNKEL (reference sequence). After removal of 9 bases from V and 1 base from J, the junction contained 8 bases not matched to a gene.